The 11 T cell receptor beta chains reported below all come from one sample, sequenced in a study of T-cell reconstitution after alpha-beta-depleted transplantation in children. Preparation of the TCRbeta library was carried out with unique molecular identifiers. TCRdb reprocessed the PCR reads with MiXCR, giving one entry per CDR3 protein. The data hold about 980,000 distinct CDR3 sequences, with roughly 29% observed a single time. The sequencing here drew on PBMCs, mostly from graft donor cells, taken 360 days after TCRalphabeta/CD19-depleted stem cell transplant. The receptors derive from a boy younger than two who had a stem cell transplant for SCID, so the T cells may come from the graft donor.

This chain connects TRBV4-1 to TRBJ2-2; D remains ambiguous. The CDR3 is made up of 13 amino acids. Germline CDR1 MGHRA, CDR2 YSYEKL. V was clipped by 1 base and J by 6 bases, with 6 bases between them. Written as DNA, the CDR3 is TGCGCCAGCAGCCAAGCTGAGTCCGGGGAGCTGTTTTTT. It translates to CASSQAESGELFF.

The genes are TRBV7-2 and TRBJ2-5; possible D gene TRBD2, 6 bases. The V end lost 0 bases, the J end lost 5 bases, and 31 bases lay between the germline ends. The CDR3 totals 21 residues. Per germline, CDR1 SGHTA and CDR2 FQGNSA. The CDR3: CASSLALHSFRLDPSVETQYF. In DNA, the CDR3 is TGTGCCAGCAGCTTAGCGCTCCATTCATTCCGACTAGACCCTTCTGTGGAGACCCAGTACTTC.

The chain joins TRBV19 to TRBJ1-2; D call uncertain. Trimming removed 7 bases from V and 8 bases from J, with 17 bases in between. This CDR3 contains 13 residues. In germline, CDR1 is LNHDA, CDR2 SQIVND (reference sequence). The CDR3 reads CASTGILTGGYTF. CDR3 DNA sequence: TGTGCCAGTACTGGGATTCTCACGGGGGGCTACACCTTC. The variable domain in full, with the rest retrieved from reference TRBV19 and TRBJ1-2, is DGGITQSPKYLFRKEGQNVTLSCEQNLNHDAMYWYRQDPGQGLRLIYYSQIVNDFQKGDIAEGYSVSREKKESFPLTVTSAQKNPTAFYLCASTGILTGGYTFGSGTRLTVV.

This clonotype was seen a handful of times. This CDR3 reads CASRGLAGDHKKQFF. The CDR3 nucleotides read TGTGCCAGCAGGGGACTAGCGGGGGACCATAAAAAGCAGTTCTTC. The rearrangement links TRBV2 to TRBJ2-1; 14 bases are a match to TRBD2. V lost 6 bases to trimming and J lost 11 bases; unmatched junction nucleotides: 9. Germline CDR1 is SNHLY and CDR2 is FYNNEI. The CDR3 spans 15 residues.

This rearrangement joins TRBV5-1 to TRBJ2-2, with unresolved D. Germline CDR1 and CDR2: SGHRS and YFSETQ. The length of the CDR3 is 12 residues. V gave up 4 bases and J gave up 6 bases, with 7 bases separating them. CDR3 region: CASSEGPGELFF. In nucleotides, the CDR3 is TGCGCCAGCAGCGAAGGACCCGGGGAGCTGTTTTTT.

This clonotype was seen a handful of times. CDR3 sequence: CASSFRGATNEKLFF. As DNA, the CDR3 is TGTGCCAGCAGCTTTAGGGGTGCAACTAATGAAAAACTGTTTTTT. This sequence joins TRBV7-2 and TRBJ1-4; the D gene is possibly TRBD1 (5 bases). The V gene's germline CDR1 is SGHTA and CDR2 FQGNSA. This CDR3 is built from 15 residues. The ends were cut back, 3 bases at V and 0 bases at J, with 8 bases in the middle.

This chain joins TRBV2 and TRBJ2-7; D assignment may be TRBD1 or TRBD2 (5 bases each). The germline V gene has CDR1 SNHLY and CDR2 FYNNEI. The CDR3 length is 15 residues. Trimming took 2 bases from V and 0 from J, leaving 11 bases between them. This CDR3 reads CASSEQWDDSYEQYF. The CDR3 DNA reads TGTGCCAGCAGTGAACAATGGGACGACTCCTACGAGCAGTACTTC.

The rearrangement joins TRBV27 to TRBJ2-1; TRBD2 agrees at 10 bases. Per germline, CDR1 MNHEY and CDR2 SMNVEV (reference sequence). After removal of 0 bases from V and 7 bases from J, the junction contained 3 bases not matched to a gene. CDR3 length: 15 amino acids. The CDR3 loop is CASSLSAGGTNEQFF. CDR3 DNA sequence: TGTGCCAGCAGTTTATCAGCGGGGGGGACTAATGAGCAGTTCTTC.

This CDR3 reads CASSLAPRGEQFF. Here the CDR3 DNA reads TGTGCCAGCAGCTTAGCCCCTAGGGGTGAGCAGTTCTTC. The chain joins TRBV7-8 to TRBJ2-1, with D possibly TRBD1 on 5 matching bases. Germline V CDR1 and CDR2: SGHVS, FQNEAQ. Trimming took 0 bases from V and 9 from J, leaving 9 bases between them. CDR3 length equals 13 residues.

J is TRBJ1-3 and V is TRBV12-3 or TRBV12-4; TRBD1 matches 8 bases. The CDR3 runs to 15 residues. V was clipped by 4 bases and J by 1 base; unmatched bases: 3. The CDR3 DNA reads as TGTGCCAGCAGTTCCCAGGGGGCGTCTGGAAACACCATATATTTT. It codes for CASSSQGASGNTIYF.

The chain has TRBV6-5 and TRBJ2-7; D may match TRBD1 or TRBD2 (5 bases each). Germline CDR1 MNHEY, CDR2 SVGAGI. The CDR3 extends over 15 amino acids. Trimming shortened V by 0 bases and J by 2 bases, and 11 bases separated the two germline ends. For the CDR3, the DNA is TGTGCCAGCAGTTACTCCGGGACGGCTCCCTACGAGCAGTACTTC. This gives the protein CASSYSGTAPYEQYF.